The source of this TCR beta chain is a study of technical replicates of blood from several donors. TCRdb's table, derived via immunoSEQ multiplex PCR, lists solely in-frame clones and lacks some. The sample comprises over 80,000 clones, roughly 96% of which are singletons, and about 0.35% rests with the top ten. The CDR3 length is 15 residues. The ends were cut back, 3 bases at V and 5 bases at J, with 16 bases in the middle. Germline CDR1 is MGHRA and CDR2 is YSYEKL. Material: T cells isolated from PBMCs. J is TRBJ2-5 and V is TRBV4-1; tentative D call: TRBD1 (6 bases). The source of this sequence is a human donor in good health. The CDR3: CASSHLTGQGETQYF. In DNA, the CDR3 is TGCGCCAGCAGCCATCTTACGGGACAAGGGGAGACCCAGTACTTC.